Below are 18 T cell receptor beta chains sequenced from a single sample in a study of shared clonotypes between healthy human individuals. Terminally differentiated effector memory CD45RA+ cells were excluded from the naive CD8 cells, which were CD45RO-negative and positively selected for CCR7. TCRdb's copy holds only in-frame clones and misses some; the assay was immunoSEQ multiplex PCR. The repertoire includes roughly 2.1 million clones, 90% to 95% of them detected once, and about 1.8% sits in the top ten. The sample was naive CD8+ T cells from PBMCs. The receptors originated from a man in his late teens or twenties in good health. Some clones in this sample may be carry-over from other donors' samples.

The CDR3 spells CASSLRIRETQYF. DNA for the CDR3: TGTGCCAGCAGTTTGCGGATTCGAGAGACCCAGTACTTC. The chain carries TRBV28 and TRBJ2-5; D remains ambiguous. In germline, CDR1 is MDHEN, CDR2 SYDVKM. There are 13 residues in the CDR3. Trimming took off 3 bases at V and 4 bases at J, with 9 bases between the two ends.

CDR3 sequence (DNA): TGTGCCAGCAGACCCGGAGGGGTGGACACTGAAGCTTTCTTT. This translates into CASRPGGVDTEAFF. The chain links TRBV28 to TRBJ1-1; TRBD1 might be the D (5 bases). V gave up 6 bases and J gave up 3 bases, with 14 bases separating them. CDR3 length: 14 amino acids. The germline gives CDR1 MDHEN, CDR2 SYDVKM.

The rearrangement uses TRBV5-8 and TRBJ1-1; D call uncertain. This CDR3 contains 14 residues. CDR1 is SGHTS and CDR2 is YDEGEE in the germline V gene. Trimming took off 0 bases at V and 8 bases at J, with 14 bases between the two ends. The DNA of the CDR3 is TGTGCCAGCAGCTTGGCAAGGGAGCTAGTAGAAGCTTTCTTT. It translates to CASSLARELVEAFF.

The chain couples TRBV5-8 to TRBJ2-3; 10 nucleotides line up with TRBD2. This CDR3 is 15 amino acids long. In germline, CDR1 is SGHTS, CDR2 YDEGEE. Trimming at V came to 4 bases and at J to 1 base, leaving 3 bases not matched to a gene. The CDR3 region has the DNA TGTGCCAGCAGCAGCGGGACTAGCGGCACAGATACGCAGTATTTT. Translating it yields CASSSGTSGTDTQYF.

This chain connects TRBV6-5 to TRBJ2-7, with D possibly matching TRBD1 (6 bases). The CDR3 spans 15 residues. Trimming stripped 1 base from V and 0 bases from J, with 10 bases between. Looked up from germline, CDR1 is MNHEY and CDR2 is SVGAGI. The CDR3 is CASSYFGQSSYEQYF. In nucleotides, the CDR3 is TGTGCCAGCAGTTACTTCGGACAGAGCTCCTACGAGCAGTACTTC.

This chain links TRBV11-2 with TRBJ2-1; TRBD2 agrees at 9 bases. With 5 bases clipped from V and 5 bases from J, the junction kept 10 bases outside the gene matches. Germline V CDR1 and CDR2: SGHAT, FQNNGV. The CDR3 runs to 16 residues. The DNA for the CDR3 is TGTGCCAGCAGCAAAGTCGGGACTAGCAAAAACAATGAGCAGTTCTTC. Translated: CASSKVGTSKNNEQFF.

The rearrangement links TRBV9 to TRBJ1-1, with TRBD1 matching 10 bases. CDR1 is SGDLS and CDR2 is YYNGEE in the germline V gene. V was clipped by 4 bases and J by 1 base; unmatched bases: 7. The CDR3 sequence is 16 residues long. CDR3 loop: CASSHSGTGANTEAFF. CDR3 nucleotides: TGTGCCAGCAGCCACTCCGGGACAGGGGCGAACACTGAAGCTTTCTTT.

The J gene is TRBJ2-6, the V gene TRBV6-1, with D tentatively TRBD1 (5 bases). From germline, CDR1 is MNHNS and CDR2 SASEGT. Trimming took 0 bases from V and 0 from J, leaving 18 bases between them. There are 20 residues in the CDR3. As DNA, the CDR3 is TGTGCCAGCAGTGAAGCGCTTCATGGGCAGGGTATCTCTGGGGCCAACGTCCTGACTTTC. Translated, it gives CASSEALHGQGISGANVLTF.

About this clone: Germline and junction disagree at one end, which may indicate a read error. The CDR3, as DNA: TGTGCCAGCAGCTTAGAGGGGGTTTGGGACTTC. This gives the protein CASSLEGVWDF. V and J are TRBV7-9 and TRBJ2-7, with a weak D call TRBD1 (6 bases). The germline CDR1 and CDR2 sequences are SEHNR and FQNEAQ (reference sequence). CDR3 size: 11 residues.

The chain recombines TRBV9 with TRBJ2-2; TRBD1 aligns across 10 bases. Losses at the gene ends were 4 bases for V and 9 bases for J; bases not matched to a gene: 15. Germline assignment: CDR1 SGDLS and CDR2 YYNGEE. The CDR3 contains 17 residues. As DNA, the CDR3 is TGTGCCAGCAGCACCCGGGACAGGGGACAATCCGGCTGGGAGCTGTTTTTT. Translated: CASSTRDRGQSGWELFF.

The CDR3 DNA reads as TGTGCCAGCACCCGAACGGACAGGGTGAAAGAGACCCAGTACTTC. It encodes CASTRTDRVKETQYF. The genes are TRBV6-1 and TRBJ2-5, with TRBD1 matching over 8 bases. V shed 7 bases and J 3 bases; nucleotides not matched to a gene: 10. CDR1 is MNHNS, CDR2 SASEGT, per germline. This CDR3 contains 15 residues.

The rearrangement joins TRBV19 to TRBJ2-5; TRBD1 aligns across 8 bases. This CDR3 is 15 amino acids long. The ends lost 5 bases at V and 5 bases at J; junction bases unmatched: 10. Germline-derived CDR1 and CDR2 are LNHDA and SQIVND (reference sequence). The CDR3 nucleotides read TGTGCCAGTAGTGCCCGACAGGGGAGGTCGGAGACCCAGTACTTC. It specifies CASSARQGRSETQYF.

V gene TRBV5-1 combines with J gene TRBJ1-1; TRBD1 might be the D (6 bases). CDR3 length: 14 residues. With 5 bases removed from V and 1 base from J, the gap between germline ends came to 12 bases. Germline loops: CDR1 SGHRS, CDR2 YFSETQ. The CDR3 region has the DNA TGCGCCAGCAGAGGGGGGCAATCGAACACTGAAGCTTTCTTT. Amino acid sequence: CASRGGQSNTEAFF.

As DNA, the CDR3 is TGTGCCAGCAGTGAAATCTATACTAACCCAAATCAGCCCCAGCATTTT. Residues: CASSEIYTNPNQPQHF. This chain joins TRBV6-1 and TRBJ1-5; D gene ambiguous. Germline V lookup: CDR1 MNHNS, CDR2 SASEGT. This CDR3 is 16 amino acids long. V shed 2 bases and J shed 4 bases, with 15 bases lying between them.

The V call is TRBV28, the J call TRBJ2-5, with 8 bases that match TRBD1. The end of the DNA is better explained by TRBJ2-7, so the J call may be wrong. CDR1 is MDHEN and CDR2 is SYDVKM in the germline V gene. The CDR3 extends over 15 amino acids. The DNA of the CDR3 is TGTGCCAGCAGCCAACTACAGGGGGATTCCTACGAGCAGTACTTC. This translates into CASSQLQGDSYEQYF.

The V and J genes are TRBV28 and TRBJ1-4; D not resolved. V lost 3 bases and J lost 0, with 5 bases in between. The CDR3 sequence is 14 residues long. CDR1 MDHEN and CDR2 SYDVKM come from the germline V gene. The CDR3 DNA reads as TGTGCCAGCAGTTTGGGGTCAACTAATGAAAAACTGTTTTTT. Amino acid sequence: CASSLGSTNEKLFF. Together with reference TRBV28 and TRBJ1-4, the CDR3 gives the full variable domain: DVKVTQSSRYLVKRTGEKVFLECVQDMDHENMFWYRQDPGLGLRLIYFSYDVKMKEKGDIPEGYSVSREKKERFSLILESASTNQTSMYLCASSLGSTNEKLFFGSGTQLSVL.

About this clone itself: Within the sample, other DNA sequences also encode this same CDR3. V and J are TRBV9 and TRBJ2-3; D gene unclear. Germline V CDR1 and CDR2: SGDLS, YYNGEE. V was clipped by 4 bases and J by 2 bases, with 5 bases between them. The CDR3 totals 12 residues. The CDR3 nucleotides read TGTGCCAGCAGCACCAACACAGATACGCAGTATTTT. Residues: CASSTNTDTQYF.

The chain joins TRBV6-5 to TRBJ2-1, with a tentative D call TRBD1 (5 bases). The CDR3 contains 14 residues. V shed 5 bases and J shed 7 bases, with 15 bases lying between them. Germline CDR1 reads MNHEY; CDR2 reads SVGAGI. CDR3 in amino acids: CASSPSRTINEQFF. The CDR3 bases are TGTGCCAGCAGTCCTTCCAGGACAATTAATGAGCAGTTCTTC.